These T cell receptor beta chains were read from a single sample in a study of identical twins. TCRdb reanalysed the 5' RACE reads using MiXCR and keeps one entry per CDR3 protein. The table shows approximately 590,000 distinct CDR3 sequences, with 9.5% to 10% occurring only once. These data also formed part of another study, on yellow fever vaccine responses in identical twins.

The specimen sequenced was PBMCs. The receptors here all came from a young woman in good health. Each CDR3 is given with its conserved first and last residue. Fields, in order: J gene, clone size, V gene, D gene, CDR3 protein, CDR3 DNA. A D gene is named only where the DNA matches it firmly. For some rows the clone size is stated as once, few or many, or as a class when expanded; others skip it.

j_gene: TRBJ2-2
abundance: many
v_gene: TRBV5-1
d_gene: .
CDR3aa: CASRSGANTGELFF
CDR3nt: TGCGCCAGCAGGTCGGGGGCGAACACCGGGGAGCTGTTTTTT

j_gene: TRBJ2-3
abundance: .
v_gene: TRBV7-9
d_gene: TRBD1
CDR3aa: CASSSGTGGLTDTQYF
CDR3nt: TGTGCCAGCAGTTCCGGGACAGGAGGCCTCACAGATACGCAGTATTTT

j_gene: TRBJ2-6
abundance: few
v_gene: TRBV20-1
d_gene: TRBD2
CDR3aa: CSARAASGRPRVSGANVLTF
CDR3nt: TGCAGTGCTAGAGCGGCTAGCGGGAGGCCCCGCGTCTCTGGGGCCAACGTCCTGACTTTC

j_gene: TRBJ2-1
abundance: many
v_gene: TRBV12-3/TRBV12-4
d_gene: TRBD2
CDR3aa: CASTLSSGVYNEQFF
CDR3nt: TGTGCCAGCACCCTGAGTAGCGGGGTTTACAATGAGCAGTTCTTC

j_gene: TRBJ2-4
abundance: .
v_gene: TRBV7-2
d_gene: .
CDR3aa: CASSLAPGRGDIQYF
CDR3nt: TGTGCCAGCAGCTTAGCACCAGGGCGTGGGGACATTCAGTACTTC

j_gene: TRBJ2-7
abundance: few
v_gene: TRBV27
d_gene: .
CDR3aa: CASSLSDGQRALYF
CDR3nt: TGTGCCAGCAGTTTATCGGACGGCCAGAGGGCACTGTACTTC

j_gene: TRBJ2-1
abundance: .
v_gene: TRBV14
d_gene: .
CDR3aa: CASSQIQSGIYNEQFF
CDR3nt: TGTGCCAGCAGCCAAATACAGTCGGGGATCTACAATGAGCAGTTCTTC

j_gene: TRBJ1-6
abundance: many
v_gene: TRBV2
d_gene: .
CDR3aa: CASRGSSYNSPLHF
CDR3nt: TGTGCCAGCCGAGGGAGCTCCTATAATTCACCCCTCCACTTT

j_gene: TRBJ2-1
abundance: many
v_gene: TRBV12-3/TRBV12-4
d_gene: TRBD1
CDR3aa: CASGWDSYNEQFF
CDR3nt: TGTGCCAGCGGCTGGGACAGCTACAATGAGCAGTTCTTC

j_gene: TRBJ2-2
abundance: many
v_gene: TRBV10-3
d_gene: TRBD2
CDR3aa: CAISATSGGAAGELFF
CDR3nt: TGTGCCATCAGCGCAACTAGCGGGGGGGCCGCCGGGGAGCTGTTTTTT

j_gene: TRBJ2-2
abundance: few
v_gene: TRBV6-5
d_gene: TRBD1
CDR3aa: CASSYFPGQTNTGELFF
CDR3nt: TGTGCCAGCAGTTACTTCCCGGGACAGACGAACACCGGGGAGCTGTTTTTT

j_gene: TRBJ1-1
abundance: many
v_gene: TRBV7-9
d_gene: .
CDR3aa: CASRRGALVDTEAFF
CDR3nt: TGTGCCAGCAGACGAGGGGCGCTTGTGGACACTGAAGCTTTCTTT

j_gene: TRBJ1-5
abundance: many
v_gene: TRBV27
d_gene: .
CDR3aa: CASSFSRDGNQPQHF
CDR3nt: TGTGCCAGCAGTTTTAGCAGGGACGGCAATCAGCCCCAGCATTTT

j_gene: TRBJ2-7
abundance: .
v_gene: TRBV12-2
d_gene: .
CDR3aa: CASRLVGRTGIYEQYF
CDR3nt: TGTGCAAGTCGCTTAGTAGGACGGACAGGGATCTACGAGCAGTACTTC

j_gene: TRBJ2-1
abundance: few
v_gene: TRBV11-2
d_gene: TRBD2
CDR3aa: CASSLDLAGGYNEQFF
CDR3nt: TGTGCCAGCAGCTTAGATCTTGCGGGAGGCTACAATGAGCAGTTCTTC

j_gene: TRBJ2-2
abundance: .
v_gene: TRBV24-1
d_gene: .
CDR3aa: CATSDPGTPTGELFF
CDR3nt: TGTGCCACCAGTGATCCCGGGACCCCCACCGGGGAGCTGTTTTTT

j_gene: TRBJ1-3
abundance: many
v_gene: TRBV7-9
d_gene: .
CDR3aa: CASSSNRVSGNTIYF
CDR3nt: TGTGCCAGCAGCTCCAACAGGGTTTCTGGAAACACCATATATTTT

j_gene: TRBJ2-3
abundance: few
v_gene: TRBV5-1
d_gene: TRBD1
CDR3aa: CASSPDRGADTQYF
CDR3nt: TGCGCCAGCAGCCCGGACAGGGGGGCAGATACGCAGTATTTT

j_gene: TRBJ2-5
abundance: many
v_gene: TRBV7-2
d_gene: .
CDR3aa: CASSLGGSSQETQYF
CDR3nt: TGTGCCAGCAGCTTAGGGGGCAGCAGCCAAGAGACCCAGTACTTC

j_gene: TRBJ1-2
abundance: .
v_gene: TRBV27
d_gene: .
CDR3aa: CASRPRADSHYGYTF
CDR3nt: TGTGCCAGCCGCCCCCGAGCTGACAGCCACTATGGCTACACCTTC

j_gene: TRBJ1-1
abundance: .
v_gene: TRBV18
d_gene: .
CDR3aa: CASSPIKQGNTEAFF
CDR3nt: TGTGCCAGCTCACCAATCAAACAGGGGAACACTGAAGCTTTCTTT

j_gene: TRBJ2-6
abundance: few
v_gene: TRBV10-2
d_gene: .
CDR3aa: CASSGSGTASGANVLTF
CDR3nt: TGCGCCAGCAGTGGGTCCGGGACGGCCTCTGGGGCCAACGTCCTGACTTTC

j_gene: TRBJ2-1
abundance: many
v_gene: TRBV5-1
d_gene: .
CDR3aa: CASSLRSIDNEQFF
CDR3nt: TGCGCCAGCAGCTTACGGAGCATCGACAATGAGCAGTTCTTC

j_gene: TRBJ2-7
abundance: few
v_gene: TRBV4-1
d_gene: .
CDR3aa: CASSQEGRFPDEQYF
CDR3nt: TGCGCCAGCAGCCAAGAAGGCAGGTTTCCGGACGAGCAGTACTTC

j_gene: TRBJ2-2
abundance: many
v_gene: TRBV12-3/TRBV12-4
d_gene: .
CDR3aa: CASSSPGANTGELFF
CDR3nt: TGTGCCAGCAGTTCCCCGGGTGCGAACACCGGGGAGCTGTTTTTT

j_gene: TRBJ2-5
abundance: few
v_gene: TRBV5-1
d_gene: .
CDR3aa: CASSLAVLDVKQETQYF
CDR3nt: TGCGCCAGCAGCTTGGCCGTATTAGACGTAAAACAAGAGACCCAGTACTTC

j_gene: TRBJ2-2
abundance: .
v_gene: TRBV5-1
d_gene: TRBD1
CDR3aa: CASSPRMTGGENTGELFF
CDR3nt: TGCGCCAGCAGCCCGCGAATGACAGGGGGCGAGAACACCGGGGAGCTGTTTTTT

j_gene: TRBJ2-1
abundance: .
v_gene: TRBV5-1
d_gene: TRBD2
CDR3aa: CASSPDSRLAGVNEQFF
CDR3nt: TGCGCCAGCAGCCCGGACTCTAGACTAGCGGGGGTCAATGAGCAGTTCTTC

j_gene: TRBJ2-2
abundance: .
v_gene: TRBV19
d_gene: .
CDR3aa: CASKEGRYTGELFF
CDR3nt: TGTGCCAGTAAGGAGGGAAGATACACCGGGGAGCTGTTTTTT

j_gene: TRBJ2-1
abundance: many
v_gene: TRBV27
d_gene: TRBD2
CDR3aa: CASRPTSGGPGEQFF
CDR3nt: TGTGCCAGCAGGCCTACTAGCGGGGGCCCTGGGGAGCAGTTCTTC

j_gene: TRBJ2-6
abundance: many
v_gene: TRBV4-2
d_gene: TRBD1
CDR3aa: CASSLIEGAKSSGANVLTF
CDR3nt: TGTGCCAGCAGCCTTATCGAGGGGGCCAAAAGCTCTGGGGCCAACGTCCTGACTTTC

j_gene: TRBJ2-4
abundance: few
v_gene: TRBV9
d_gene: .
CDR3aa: CASSVDVSGLISENIQYF
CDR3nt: TGTGCCAGCAGCGTAGATGTGTCCGGTCTAATATCGGAAAACATTCAGTACTTC

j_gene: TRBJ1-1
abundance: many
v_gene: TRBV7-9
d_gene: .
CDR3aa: CASSSTGNAEAFF
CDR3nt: TGTGCCAGCAGCTCCACAGGAAACGCTGAAGCTTTCTTT

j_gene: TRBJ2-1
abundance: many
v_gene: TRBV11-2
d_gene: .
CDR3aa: CASSVAQGPPYNEQFF
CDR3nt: TGTGCCAGCAGCGTGGCACAGGGTCCCCCCTACAATGAGCAGTTCTTC

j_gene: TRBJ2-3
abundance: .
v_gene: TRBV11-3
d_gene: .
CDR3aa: CASSLGGWGFTDTQYF
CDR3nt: TGTGCCAGCAGCTTAGGTGGTTGGGGGTTCACGGATACGCAGTATTTT

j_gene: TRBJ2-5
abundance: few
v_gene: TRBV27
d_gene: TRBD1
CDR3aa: CASSPWTGEETQYF
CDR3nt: TGTGCCAGCAGTCCATGGACAGGAGAAGAGACCCAGTACTTC

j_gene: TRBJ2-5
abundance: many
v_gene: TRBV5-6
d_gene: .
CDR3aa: CASSGSASMKTQYF
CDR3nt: TGTGCCAGCTCTGGCAGCGCCTCAATGAAGACCCAGTACTTC

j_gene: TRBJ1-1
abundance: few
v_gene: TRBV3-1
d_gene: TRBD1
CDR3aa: CASSRTDRTHSEAFF
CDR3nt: TGTGCCAGCAGCCGTACGGACAGGACCCACTCTGAAGCTTTCTTT

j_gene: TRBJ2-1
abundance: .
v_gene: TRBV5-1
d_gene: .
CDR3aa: CASSLFEGSDYNEQFF
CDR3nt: TGCGCCAGCAGCTTGTTCGAGGGGTCTGACTACAATGAGCAGTTCTTC

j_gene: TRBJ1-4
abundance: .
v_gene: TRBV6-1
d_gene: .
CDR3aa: CASSGVGFYEKLFF
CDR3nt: TGTGCCAGCAGTGGAGTTGGGTTCTATGAAAAACTGTTTTTT

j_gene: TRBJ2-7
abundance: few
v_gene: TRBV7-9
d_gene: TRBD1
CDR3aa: CASNKGGETYEQYF
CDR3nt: TGTGCCAGCAACAAAGGGGGCGAAACCTACGAGCAGTACTTC

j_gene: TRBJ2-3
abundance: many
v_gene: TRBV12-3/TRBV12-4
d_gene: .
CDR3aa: CASSLRGAVTDTQYF
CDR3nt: TGTGCCAGCAGTTTACGGGGGGCCGTGACAGATACGCAGTATTTT

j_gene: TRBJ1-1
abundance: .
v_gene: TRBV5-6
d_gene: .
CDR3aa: CASSLDVGANTEAFF
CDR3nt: TGTGCCAGCAGCTTGGATGTGGGGGCGAACACTGAAGCTTTCTTT

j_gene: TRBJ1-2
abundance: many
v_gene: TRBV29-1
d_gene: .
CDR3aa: CSVVATAPGYGYTF
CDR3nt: TGCAGCGTTGTGGCGACAGCCCCTGGCTATGGCTACACCTTC

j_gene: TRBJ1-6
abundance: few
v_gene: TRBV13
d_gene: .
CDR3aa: CASSQNNSPLHF
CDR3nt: TGTGCCAGCAGCCAGAATAATTCACCCCTCCACTTT

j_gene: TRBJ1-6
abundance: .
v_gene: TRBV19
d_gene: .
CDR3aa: CASSIGDSPLHF
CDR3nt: TGTGCCAGTAGTATAGGGGACTCACCCCTCCACTTT

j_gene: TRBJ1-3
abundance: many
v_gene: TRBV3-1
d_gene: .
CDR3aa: CASSLKTGFSGNTIYF
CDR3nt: TGTGCCAGCAGCCTTAAGACAGGCTTCTCTGGAAACACCATATATTTT

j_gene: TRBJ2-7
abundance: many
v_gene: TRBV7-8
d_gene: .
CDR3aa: CASSLASEGIALEQYF
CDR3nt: TGTGCCAGCAGCTTAGCATCGGAGGGGATAGCTTTAGAGCAGTACTTC

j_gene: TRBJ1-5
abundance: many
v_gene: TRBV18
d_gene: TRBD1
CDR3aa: CASSPPTGRDQPQHF
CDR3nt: TGTGCCAGCTCACCACCGACAGGGAGGGATCAGCCCCAGCATTTT

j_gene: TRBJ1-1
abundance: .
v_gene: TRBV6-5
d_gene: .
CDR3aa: CASSWRKQGRTEAFF
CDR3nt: TGTGCCAGCAGTTGGAGGAAACAGGGACGCACTGAAGCTTTCTTT

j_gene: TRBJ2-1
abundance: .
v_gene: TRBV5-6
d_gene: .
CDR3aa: CASSSTNEQFF
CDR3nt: TGTGCCAGCAGCTCGACCAATGAGCAGTTCTTC

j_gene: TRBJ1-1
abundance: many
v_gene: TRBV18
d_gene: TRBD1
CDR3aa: CASLKATGGETEAFF
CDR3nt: TGTGCCAGCCTAAAAGCCACAGGGGGAGAGACTGAAGCTTTCTTT

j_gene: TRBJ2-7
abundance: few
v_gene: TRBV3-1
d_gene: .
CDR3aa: CASSRGGTAFYEQYF
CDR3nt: TGTGCCAGCAGCCGGGGGGGGACAGCGTTCTACGAGCAGTACTTC

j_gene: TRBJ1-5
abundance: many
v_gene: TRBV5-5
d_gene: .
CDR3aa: CASSLFWLNNQPQHF
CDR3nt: TGTGCCAGCAGCCTTTTTTGGCTCAACAATCAGCCCCAGCATTTT

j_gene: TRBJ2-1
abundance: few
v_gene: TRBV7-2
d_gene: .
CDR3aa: CASSPRGGRSYNEQFF
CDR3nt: TGTGCCAGCAGCCCCCGCGGGGGCAGGTCCTACAATGAGCAGTTCTTC

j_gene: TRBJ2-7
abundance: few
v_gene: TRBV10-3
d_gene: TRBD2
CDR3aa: CATKSGTTSSYEQYF
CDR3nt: TGTGCCACCAAGTCCGGGACTACGAGCTCCTACGAGCAGTACTTC

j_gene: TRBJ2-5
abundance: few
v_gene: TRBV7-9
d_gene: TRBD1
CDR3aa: CASSSIRTGTIQETQYF
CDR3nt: TGTGCCAGCAGCTCTATACGGACAGGGACCATACAAGAGACCCAGTACTTC

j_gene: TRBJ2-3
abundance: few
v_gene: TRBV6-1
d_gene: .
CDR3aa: CASRSASVSDTQYF
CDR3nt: TGTGCCAGCAGGTCAGCCAGCGTATCAGATACGCAGTATTTT

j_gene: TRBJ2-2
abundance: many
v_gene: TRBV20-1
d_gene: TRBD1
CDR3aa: CSAIPGQAYTGELFF
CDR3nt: TGCAGTGCTATACCGGGACAGGCGTACACCGGGGAGCTGTTTTTT